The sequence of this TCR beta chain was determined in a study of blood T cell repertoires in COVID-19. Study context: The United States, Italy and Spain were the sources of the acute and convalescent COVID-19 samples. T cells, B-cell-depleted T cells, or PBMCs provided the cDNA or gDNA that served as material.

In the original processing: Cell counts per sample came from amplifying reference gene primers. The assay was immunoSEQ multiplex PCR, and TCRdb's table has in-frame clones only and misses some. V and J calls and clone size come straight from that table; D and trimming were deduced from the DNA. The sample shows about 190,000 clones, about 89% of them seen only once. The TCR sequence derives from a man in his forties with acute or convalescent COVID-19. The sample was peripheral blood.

This chain's CDR3 is CASSGPGLAGGQTDTQYF. In DNA form, the CDR3 reads TGCGCCAGCAGTGGACCCGGACTAGCGGGGGGTCAGACAGATACGCAGTATTTT. V and J are TRBV10-2 and TRBJ2-3; 14 positions agree with TRBD2. This CDR3 contains 18 residues. The germline CDR1 and CDR2 sequences are WSHSY and SAAADI. Germline trimming cut 4 bases from V and 3 bases from J; bases unmatched to any gene: 9.